These T cell receptor beta chains were read from a single sample in a study of T cells after yellow fever vaccination. TCRdb analysed the 5' RACE reads with MiXCR anew, one entry per CDR3 protein. The sample gives roughly 400,000 distinct CDR3 sequences, roughly a sixth of which show up once; around 17% is in the top ten. The sample in question was PBMCs, obtained before the yellow fever booster vaccination. The origin of the receptors is a man between 18 and 35 years old who received the YFV17D yellow fever vaccine. CDR3s include the opening cysteine and the closing phenylalanine or tryptophan. D genes are given only for firm matches. Clone size is shown for a subset of rows, as once, few, many or a class of expanded clone.

size: .; D: .; V: TRBV7-9; J: TRBJ2-7; CDR3: CASSLVMVDEQYF; DNA: TGTGCCAGCAGCTTAGTTATGGTCGACGAGCAGTACTTC
size: few; D: TRBD1; V: TRBV29-1; J: TRBJ1-2; CDR3: CTAQGVSSGYTF; DNA: TGCACCGCTCAGGGGGTGTCTTCCGGCTACACCTTC
size: .; D: TRBD1; V: TRBV3-1; J: TRBJ1-3; CDR3: CASSQGGTGHTIYF; DNA: TGTGCCAGCAGCCAGGGGGGGACAGGCCACACCATATATTTT
size: few; D: TRBD1; V: TRBV4-2; J: TRBJ2-7; CDR3: CASSQVGTGVSYEQYF; DNA: TGTGCCAGCAGCCAAGTTGGGACAGGGGTTTCCTACGAGCAGTACTTC
size: once; D: TRBD2; V: TRBV19; J: TRBJ2-1; CDR3: CASSTLAGSYNEQFF; DNA: TGTGCCAGTAGTACCCTAGCGGGCTCCTACAATGAGCAGTTCTTC
size: few; D: TRBD1; V: TRBV6-5; J: TRBJ1-1; CDR3: CASSYQRQGRNTEAFF; DNA: TGTGCCAGCAGTTACCAGAGACAGGGACGGAACACTGAAGCTTTCTTT
size: many; D: TRBD2; V: TRBV5-1; J: TRBJ2-3; CDR3: CASSTSLAGVTDTQYF; DNA: TGCGCCAGCAGCACCTCCTTAGCGGGGGTAACAGATACGCAGTATTTT
size: many; D: .; V: TRBV5-1; J: TRBJ2-3; CDR3: CASRRNLVSTDTQYF; DNA: TGCGCCAGCAGACGGAATCTGGTTAGCACAGATACGCAGTATTTT
size: many; D: TRBD1; V: TRBV10-3; J: TRBJ2-3; CDR3: CAIGRTTGASTDTQYF; DNA: TGTGCCATCGGACGTACCACAGGGGCCAGCACAGATACGCAGTATTTT
size: many; D: .; V: TRBV29-1; J: TRBJ2-1; CDR3: CSVETGRPNEQFF; DNA: TGCAGCGTTGAAACGGGGCGACCTAATGAGCAGTTCTTC
size: .; D: TRBD1; V: TRBV6-5; J: TRBJ2-1; CDR3: CASSYGQDYNEQFF; DNA: TGTGCCAGCAGTTACGGACAGGACTACAATGAGCAGTTCTTC
size: .; D: .; V: TRBV7-9; J: TRBJ2-3; CDR3: CASRPPGGQSTDTQYF; DNA: TGTGCCAGCAGACCTCCTGGGGGGCAAAGCACAGATACGCAGTATTTT
size: .; D: .; V: TRBV7-9; J: TRBJ2-5; CDR3: CASSQDSRPQYF; DNA: TGTGCCAGCAGTCAGGACAGCCGGCCACAGTACTTC
size: .; D: TRBD1; V: TRBV6-2/TRBV6-3; J: TRBJ1-5; CDR3: CASSRDRRDQPQHF; DNA: TGTGCCAGCAGTCGGGACAGGCGGGATCAGCCCCAGCATTTT
size: few; D: TRBD2; V: TRBV2; J: TRBJ2-3; CDR3: CASITSGGYTQYF; DNA: TGTGCCAGCATTACTAGCGGGGGCTATACGCAGTATTTT
size: .; D: TRBD2; V: TRBV3-1; J: TRBJ2-1; CDR3: CASSQVLAGPGEQFF; DNA: TGTGCCAGCAGCCAGGTACTAGCGGGGCCAGGGGAGCAGTTCTTC
size: many; D: .; V: TRBV7-2; J: TRBJ2-2; CDR3: CASGGNAGGGELFF; DNA: TGTGCCAGCGGCGGGAACGCCGGGGGCGGGGAGCTGTTTTTT
size: few; D: TRBD1; V: TRBV5-1; J: TRBJ2-3; CDR3: CASKDGTGATDTQYF; DNA: TGCGCCAGCAAAGATGGGACAGGGGCTACAGATACGCAGTATTTT
size: few; D: TRBD2; V: TRBV10-3; J: TRBJ2-3; CDR3: CAISRSGGSSTDTQYF; DNA: TGTGCCATCAGCCGTAGCGGGGGAAGTAGCACAGATACGCAGTATTTT
size: few; D: .; V: TRBV10-3; J: TRBJ1-3; CDR3: CAISETSLNSGNTIYF; DNA: TGTGCCATCAGTGAAACGAGCCTGAACTCTGGAAACACCATATATTTT
size: few; D: .; V: TRBV13; J: TRBJ1-1; CDR3: CASSLLPGNTEAFF; DNA: TGTGCCAGCAGCTTACTCCCAGGGAACACTGAAGCTTTCTTT
size: few; D: TRBD1; V: TRBV12-3/TRBV12-4; J: TRBJ2-1; CDR3: CASSLMTTGDEQFF; DNA: TGTGCCAGCAGTTTAATGACGACAGGGGATGAGCAGTTCTTC
size: .; D: TRBD1; V: TRBV7-2; J: TRBJ2-1; CDR3: CASSLEGQDYNEQFF; DNA: TGTGCCAGCAGCTTAGAGGGACAGGACTACAATGAGCAGTTCTTC
size: .; D: .; V: TRBV3-1; J: TRBJ1-2; CDR3: CASSQDPGSNYGYTF; DNA: TGTGCCAGCAGCCAAGACCCGGGTTCTAACTATGGCTACACCTTC
size: .; D: TRBD2; V: TRBV12-3/TRBV12-4; J: TRBJ2-3; CDR3: CASSPGSGGSTDTQYF; DNA: TGTGCCAGCAGCCCTGGTAGCGGGGGTAGCACAGATACGCAGTATTTT
size: few; D: .; V: TRBV20-1; J: TRBJ1-6; CDR3: CSASDGGDSPLHF; DNA: TGCAGTGCTTCCGACGGCGGAGATTCACCCCTCCACTTT
size: many; D: .; V: TRBV9; J: TRBJ2-7; CDR3: CASSAGSSYEQYF; DNA: TGTGCCAGCAGTGCAGGCAGTTCCTACGAGCAGTACTTC
size: .; D: .; V: TRBV20-1; J: TRBJ1-5; CDR3: CSAGCRGQPQHF; DNA: TGCAGTGCTGGATGCCGGGGACAGCCCCAGCATTTT
size: few; D: TRBD2; V: TRBV20-1; J: TRBJ2-1; CDR3: CSARVPAGGGADNEQFF; DNA: TGCAGTGCTAGAGTCCCCGCCGGCGGGGGGGCCGACAATGAGCAGTTCTTC
size: few; D: TRBD1; V: TRBV12-3/TRBV12-4; J: TRBJ2-2; CDR3: CASTPQSGQGRELFF; DNA: TGTGCCAGCACCCCTCAGTCAGGACAGGGCCGGGAGCTGTTTTTT
size: .; D: .; V: TRBV7-9; J: TRBJ1-1; CDR3: CASSEGRRDRRSATPEAFF; DNA: TGTGCCAGCAGCGAGGGGCGTAGGGACCGCCGCTCGGCGACACCTGAAGCTTTCTTT
size: .; D: TRBD2; V: TRBV6-1; J: TRBJ2-1; CDR3: CATLALAGGNEQFF; DNA: TGTGCCACCCTCGCGCTAGCGGGGGGCAATGAGCAGTTCTTC
size: few; D: .; V: TRBV6-2/TRBV6-3; J: TRBJ2-4; CDR3: CASGLGGIQYF; DNA: TGTGCCAGCGGTCTTGGGGGGATTCAGTACTTC
size: few; D: TRBD1; V: TRBV20-1; J: TRBJ2-5; CDR3: CSAEGQDQETQYF; DNA: TGCAGTGCTGAGGGACAGGACCAAGAGACCCAGTACTTC
size: few; D: .; V: TRBV30; J: TRBJ1-5; CDR3: CAWSDGLHQPQHF; DNA: TGTGCCTGGAGTGATGGTTTACATCAGCCCCAGCATTTT
size: few; D: TRBD2; V: TRBV20-1; J: TRBJ2-4; CDR3: CSARAGGIQYF; DNA: TGCAGTGCTAGAGCGGGGGGGATTCAGTACTTC
size: .; D: .; V: TRBV20-1; J: TRBJ2-5; CDR3: CSARGWVSQETQYF; DNA: TGCAGTGCACGGGGTTGGGTCTCGCAAGAGACCCAGTACTTC
size: few; D: TRBD1; V: TRBV6-2/TRBV6-3; J: TRBJ1-6; CDR3: CASSYSDRGSPLHF; DNA: TGTGCCAGCAGTTACTCAGACAGGGGGTCACCCCTCCACTTT
size: .; D: .; V: TRBV7-3; J: TRBJ2-1; CDR3: CASSLTDEGEDEQFF; DNA: TGTGCCAGCAGCTTAACGGACGAGGGGGAAGATGAGCAGTTCTTC
size: .; D: .; V: TRBV7-9; J: TRBJ2-6; CDR3: CASSLEGGRSGANVLTF; DNA: TGTGCCAGCAGCTTAGAAGGAGGACGCTCTGGGGCCAACGTCCTGACTTTC
size: .; D: .; V: TRBV6-2/TRBV6-3; J: TRBJ1-1; CDR3: CASSSAFGAGKFPTEAFF; DNA: .
size: .; D: .; V: TRBV5-1; J: TRBJ1-3; CDR3: CASSLAAGKDTIYF; DNA: TGCGCCAGCAGCTTGGCCGCAGGGAAGGACACCATATATTTT
size: .; D: TRBD1; V: TRBV12-3/TRBV12-4; J: TRBJ1-2; CDR3: CASSSMTGLGYGYTF; DNA: TGTGCCAGCAGTTCGATGACAGGGTTGGGCTATGGCTACACCTTC
size: .; D: .; V: TRBV7-4; J: TRBJ2-1; CDR3: CASSNGTQRHHEQFF; DNA: TGTGCCAGCAGCAACGGGACTCAAAGGCACCATGAGCAGTTCTTC
size: .; D: .; V: TRBV29-1; J: TRBJ1-1; CDR3: CSVEEWQNTEAFF; DNA: TGCAGCGTTGAAGAGTGGCAGAACACTGAAGCTTTCTTT
size: .; D: .; V: TRBV12-3/TRBV12-4; J: TRBJ2-4; CDR3: CASRPGEENIQYF; DNA: TGTGCCAGCAGACCCGGTGAAGAAAACATTCAGTACTTC